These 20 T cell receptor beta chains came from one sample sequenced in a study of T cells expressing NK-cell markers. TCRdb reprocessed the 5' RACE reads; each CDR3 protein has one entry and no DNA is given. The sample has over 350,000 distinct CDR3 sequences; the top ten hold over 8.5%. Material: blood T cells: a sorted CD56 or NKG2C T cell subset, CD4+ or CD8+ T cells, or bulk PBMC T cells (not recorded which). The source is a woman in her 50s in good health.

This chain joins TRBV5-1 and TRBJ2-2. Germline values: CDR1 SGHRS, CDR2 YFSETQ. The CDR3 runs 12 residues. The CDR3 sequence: CASMSNTGELFF.

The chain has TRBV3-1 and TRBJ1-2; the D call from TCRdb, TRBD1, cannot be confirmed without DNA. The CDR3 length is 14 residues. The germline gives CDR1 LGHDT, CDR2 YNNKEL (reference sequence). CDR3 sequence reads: CASSQQDSPYGYTF.

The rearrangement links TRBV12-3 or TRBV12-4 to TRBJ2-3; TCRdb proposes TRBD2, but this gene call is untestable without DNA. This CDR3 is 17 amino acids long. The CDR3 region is CASSLFQGLPGTDTQYF.

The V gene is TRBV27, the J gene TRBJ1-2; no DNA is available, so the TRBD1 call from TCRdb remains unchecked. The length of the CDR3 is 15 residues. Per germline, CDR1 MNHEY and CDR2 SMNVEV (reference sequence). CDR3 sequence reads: CASRLKGQETYGYTF.

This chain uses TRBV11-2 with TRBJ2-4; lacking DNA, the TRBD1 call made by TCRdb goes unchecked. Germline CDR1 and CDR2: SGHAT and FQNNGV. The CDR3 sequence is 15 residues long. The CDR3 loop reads CASSRDRGTKNIQYF.

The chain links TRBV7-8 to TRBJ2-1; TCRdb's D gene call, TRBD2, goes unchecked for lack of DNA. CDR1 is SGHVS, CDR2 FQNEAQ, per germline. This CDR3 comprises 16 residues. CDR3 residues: CASSGARLAGDNEQFF.

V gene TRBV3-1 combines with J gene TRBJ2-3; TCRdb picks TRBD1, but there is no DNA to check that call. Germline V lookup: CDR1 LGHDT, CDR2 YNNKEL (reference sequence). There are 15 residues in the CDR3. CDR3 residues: CASSPADRVTDTQYF.

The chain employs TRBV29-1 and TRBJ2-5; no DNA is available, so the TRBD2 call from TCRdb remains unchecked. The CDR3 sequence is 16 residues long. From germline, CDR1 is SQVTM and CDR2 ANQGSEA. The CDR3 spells CSVTTGSGSARETQYF.

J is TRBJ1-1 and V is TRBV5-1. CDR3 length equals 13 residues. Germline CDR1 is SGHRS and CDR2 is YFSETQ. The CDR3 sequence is CASSRGGYTEAFF.

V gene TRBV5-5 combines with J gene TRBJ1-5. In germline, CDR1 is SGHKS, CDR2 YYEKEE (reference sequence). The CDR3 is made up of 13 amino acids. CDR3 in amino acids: CASSLALRGPQHF.

This CDR3 reads CASAYPEGTIYF. The V call is TRBV12-5, the J call TRBJ1-3; TCRdb's D gene call, TRBD1, goes unchecked for lack of DNA. This CDR3 comprises 12 residues. Germline CDR1 LGHNT, CDR2 FRNRAP.

The chain's CDR3 is CASSGVAGADTQYF. The chain carries TRBV2 and TRBJ2-3; TCRdb calls TRBD2, which cannot be checked without DNA. Germline V gene data show CDR1 as SNHLY and CDR2 as FYNNEI. The CDR3 extends over 14 amino acids.

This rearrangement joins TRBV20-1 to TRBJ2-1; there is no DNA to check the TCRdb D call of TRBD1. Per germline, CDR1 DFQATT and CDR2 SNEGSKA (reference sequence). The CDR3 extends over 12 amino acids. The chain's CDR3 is CSARKEGGRQFF.

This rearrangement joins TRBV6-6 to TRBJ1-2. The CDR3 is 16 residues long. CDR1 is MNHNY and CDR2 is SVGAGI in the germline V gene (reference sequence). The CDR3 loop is CASRSTRRRENYGYTF.

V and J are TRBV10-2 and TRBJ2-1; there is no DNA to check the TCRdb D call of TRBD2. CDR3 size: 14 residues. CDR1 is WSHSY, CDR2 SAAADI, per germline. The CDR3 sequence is CASSSSGRRNEQFF.

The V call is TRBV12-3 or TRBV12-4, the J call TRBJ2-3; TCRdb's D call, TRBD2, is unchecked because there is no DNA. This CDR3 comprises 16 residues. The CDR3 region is CASGLGSGSSGDTQYF.

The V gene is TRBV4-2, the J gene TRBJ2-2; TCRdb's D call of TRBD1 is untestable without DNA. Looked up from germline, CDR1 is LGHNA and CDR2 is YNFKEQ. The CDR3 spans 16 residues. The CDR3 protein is CASSQDRLDSTGELFF.

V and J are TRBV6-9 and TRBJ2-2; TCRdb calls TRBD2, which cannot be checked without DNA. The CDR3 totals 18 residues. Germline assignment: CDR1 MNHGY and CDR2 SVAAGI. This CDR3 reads CASRTYGVAGINTGELFF.

The CDR3 protein is CASSDELTGELFF. The genes are TRBV2 and TRBJ2-2. This CDR3 is 13 amino acids long. Germline V gives CDR1 SNHLY, CDR2 FYNNEI. The variable domain in full, with the rest retrieved from reference TRBV2 and TRBJ2-2, is EPEVTQTPSHQVTQMGQEVILRCVPISNHLYFYWYRQILGQKVEFLVSFYNNEISEKSEIFDDQFSVERPDGSNFTLKIRSTKLEDSAMYFCASSDELTGELFFGEGSRLTVL.

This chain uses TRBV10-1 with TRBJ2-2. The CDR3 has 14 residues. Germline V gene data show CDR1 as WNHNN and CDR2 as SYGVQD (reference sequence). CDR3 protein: CASSENFRTGELFF.